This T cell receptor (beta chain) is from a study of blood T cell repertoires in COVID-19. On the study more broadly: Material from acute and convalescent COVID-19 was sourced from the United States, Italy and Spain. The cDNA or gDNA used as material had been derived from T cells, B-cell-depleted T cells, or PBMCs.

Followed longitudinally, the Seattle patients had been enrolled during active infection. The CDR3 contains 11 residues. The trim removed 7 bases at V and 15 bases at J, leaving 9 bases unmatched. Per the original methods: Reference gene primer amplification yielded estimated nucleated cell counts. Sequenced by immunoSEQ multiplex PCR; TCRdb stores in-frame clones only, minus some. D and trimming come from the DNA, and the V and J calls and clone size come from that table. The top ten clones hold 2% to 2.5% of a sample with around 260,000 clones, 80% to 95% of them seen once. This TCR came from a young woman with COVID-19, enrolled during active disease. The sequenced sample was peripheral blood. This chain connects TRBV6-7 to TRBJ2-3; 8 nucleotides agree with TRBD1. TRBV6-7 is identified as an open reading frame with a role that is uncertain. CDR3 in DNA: TGTGCCAGCAAAACCGGGACAGGTGGCTATTTT. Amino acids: CASKTGTGGYF.